A single sample is the source of the 17 T cell receptor beta chains below, sequenced in a study of cytomegalovirus exposure and HLA in healthy donors. Assay: immunoSEQ multiplex PCR; the TCRdb copy retains only in-frame clones and omits some. The table lists 150,000 to 200,000 clones, around four fifths of them singletons. Sequencing was performed on PBMCs. These receptors originate from a man between 18 and 29 years old in good health and CMV-seropositive.

The V and J genes are TRBV28 and TRBJ2-6; D remains ambiguous. Trimming stripped 10 bases from V and 4 bases from J, with 17 bases between. The germline V gene encodes CDR1 MDHEN and CDR2 SYDVKM. The CDR3 has 15 residues. For the CDR3, the DNA is TGTGCCACCTCAGGTTCCGCTATCGGGGCCAACGTCCTGACTTTC. It specifies CATSGSAIGANVLTF.

The chain employs TRBV4-1 and TRBJ2-7; 11 nucleotides line up with TRBD2. CDR3 length: 18 amino acids. V was pared by 1 base and J by 5 bases, with 13 bases of the junction left unmatched. From germline, CDR1 is MGHRA and CDR2 YSYEKL. The chain's CDR3 is CASSQVISGRAKGNEQYF. CDR3 coding DNA: TGCGCCAGCAGCCAAGTCATTAGCGGGAGGGCAAAGGGGAACGAGCAGTACTTC.

This clone has just one count. The J gene is TRBJ1-1, the V gene TRBV9; D is perhaps TRBD1 (6 bases). Germline values: CDR1 SGDLS, CDR2 YYNGEE. The CDR3 runs to 14 residues. Trimming removed 0 bases from V and 3 bases from J, with 9 bases in between. CDR3: CASSVGQAYTEAFF. The CDR3 nucleotides read TGTGCCAGCAGCGTAGGACAGGCTTACACTGAAGCTTTCTTT.

This clone was observed once. The chain carries TRBV15 and TRBJ1-1; D gene ambiguous. This CDR3 is 12 amino acids long. Germline CDR1 is LNHNV and CDR2 is YYDKDF (reference sequence). Trimming left V 5 bases short and J 1 base short, with 5 bases between. As DNA, the CDR3 is TGTGCCACCAGCTCTTGGAACACTGAAGCTTTCTTT. Protein product: CATSSWNTEAFF.

J is TRBJ2-1 and V is TRBV27; 10 bases agree with TRBD2. Germline loops: CDR1 MNHEY, CDR2 SMNVEV (reference sequence). This CDR3 has 14 amino acids. With 3 bases clipped from V and 8 bases from J, the junction kept 4 bases outside the gene matches. CDR3 nucleotides: TGTGCCAGCAGTTTGAGCGGGAGGGCCGATGAGCAGTTCTTC. Translation gives CASSLSGRADEQFF.

This clone was picked up a small number of times. The chain recombines TRBV7-3 with TRBJ1-5, with D hard to call. V shed 7 bases and J shed 7 bases, with 8 bases lying between them. The CDR3 loop spans 11 amino acids. Germline V gene lookup returns CDR1 SGHTA and CDR2 FQGTGA. The CDR3 sequence is CASTHFQPQHF. For the CDR3, the DNA is TGTGCCAGCACCCACTTCCAGCCCCAGCATTTT.

V is TRBV7-2 and J is TRBJ2-3; D is possibly TRBD2 (6 bases). The germline V gene encodes CDR1 SGHTA and CDR2 FQGNSA. This CDR3 has 15 residues. V gave up 2 bases and J gave up 5 bases, with 14 bases separating them. The CDR3 spells CASSLSAVGGDTQYF. The CDR3 bases are TGTGCCAGCAGCTTATCCGCGGTGGGGGGAGATACGCAGTATTTT.

This clone occurred a few times. The J gene is TRBJ2-7, the V gene TRBV5-1; a possible D gene is TRBD1 (5 bases). The germline CDR1 and CDR2 sequences are SGHRS and YFSETQ. The CDR3 loop spans 13 amino acids. The germline V and J ends were trimmed by 4 bases and 5 bases, with 13 bases remaining between them. The DNA of the CDR3 is TGCGCCAGCAGCCAGGACACCCGCAACGAGCAGTACTTC. Translating gives CASSQDTRNEQYF.

J is TRBJ2-7 and V is TRBV7-6; 13 nucleotides agree with TRBD2. In germline, CDR1 is SGHVS, CDR2 FNYEAQ. J lost 2 bases, V lost 1 base, and 8 bases had no gene match. The CDR3 is 18 amino acids. The CDR3 nucleotides read TGTGCCAGCAGCTTAGTTAGTTTCGGGACTAGCGGGGCCTACGAGCAGTACTTC. It specifies CASSLVSFGTSGAYEQYF.

This CDR3 reads CASSQRGTEDYGYTF. The CDR3 nucleotides are TGTGCCAGCAGTCAAAGGGGGACAGAAGACTATGGCTACACCTTC. The chain joins TRBV11-3 to TRBJ1-2; 7 bases are shared with TRBD1. Germline assignment: CDR1 SGHNT and CDR2 YENEEA. V lost 6 bases to trimming and J lost 3 bases; unmatched junction nucleotides: 10. This CDR3 is 15 amino acids long.

The chain links TRBV4-2 to TRBJ1-2; D may be TRBD1 (5 bases). Germline assignment: CDR1 LGHNA and CDR2 YNFKEQ. Trimming removed 0 bases at V and 4 bases at J, with 9 bases between. The CDR3 covers 14 residues. The CDR3 protein is CASSQDRGPYGYTF. CDR3 DNA sequence: TGTGCCAGCAGCCAAGATAGGGGCCCCTATGGCTACACCTTC.

Only a few counts were recorded for this clone. V is TRBV2 and J is TRBJ2-5; possibly TRBD1 for D (6 bases). Trimming cost V 7 bases and J 2 bases, with 20 bases left between them. The CDR3 has 16 amino acids. From germline, CDR1 is SNHLY and CDR2 FYNNEI. CDR3 protein: CASIPLLGARQETQYF. The CDR3 bases are TGTGCCAGCATCCCGTTGCTGGGGGCTAGGCAAGAGACCCAGTACTTC. Full variable domain (outside the CDR3, taken from reference TRBV2 and TRBJ2-5): EPEVTQTPSHQVTQMGQEVILRCVPISNHLYFYWYRQILGQKVEFLVSFYNNEISEKSEIFDDQFSVERPDGSNFTLKIRSTKLEDSAMYFCASIPLLGARQETQYFGPGTRLLVL.

The gene calls are TRBV28 and TRBJ1-2; D uncertain. The ends were cut back, 10 bases at V and 5 bases at J, with 11 bases in the middle. Germline V CDR1 and CDR2: MDHEN, SYDVKM. CDR3 size: 11 residues. CDR3 coding DNA: TGTGCCACGGGGTTTGGATATGGCTACACCTTC. Protein: CATGFGYGYTF.

The V call is TRBV28, the J call TRBJ2-7; D gene unclear. Deletions cut 3 bases from V and 2 bases from J, with 14 bases between. CDR3 size: 15 residues. The V gene's germline CDR1 is MDHEN and CDR2 SYDVKM. DNA of the CDR3: TGTGCCAGCAGTTTCCAGGCAGCCTCCACCTACGAGCAGTACTTC. Amino acids: CASSFQAASTYEQYF.

This clone was observed a handful of times. The chain recombines TRBV30 with TRBJ1-5; TRBD1 is a possible D gene (5 bases). Looked up from germline, CDR1 is GTSNPN and CDR2 is SVGIG (reference sequence). The V gene lost 1 base and the J gene lost 4 bases, with 11 bases spanning the gap. This CDR3 has 14 amino acids. CDR3 residues: CAWSEGAANQPQHF. The CDR3 coding sequence is TGTGCCTGGAGTGAAGGGGCAGCTAATCAGCCCCAGCATTTT.

V and J are TRBV5-1 and TRBJ2-7, with a possible D match to TRBD2 (6 bases). The CDR3 runs 17 residues. V lost 0 bases and J lost 0, with 16 bases in between. From germline, CDR1 is SGHRS and CDR2 YFSETQ. The CDR3 DNA sequence: TGCGCCAGCAGCTTGGGACTCGCGGGGAAGAGCTCCTACGAGCAGTACTTC. Its translation: CASSLGLAGKSSYEQYF.

The chain carries TRBV28 and TRBJ1-4; 8 bases align to TRBD1. CDR3 length: 16 residues. J was trimmed by 5 bases and V by 3 bases; bases with no gene match: 8. From germline, CDR1 is MDHEN and CDR2 SYDVKM. This CDR3 is CASSFQGQGRNEKLFF. CDR3 nucleotide sequence: TGTGCCAGCAGTTTCCAAGGACAGGGTCGAAATGAAAAACTGTTTTTT.